A single TCR beta chain is shown here with its context. The antigen is unknown. This sample is part of a study of cytomegalovirus exposure and HLA in healthy donors. Whole-study findings and limits: Immune exposure was documented only through CMV serostatus.

CDR1 and CDR2 (germline): SQVTM, ANQGSEA. This CDR3 contains 17 residues. With 3 bases clipped from V and 4 bases from J, the junction kept 13 bases outside the gene matches. It was with 60 Vbeta and 13 Jbeta primers that the PCR ran. Data came from immunoSEQ multiplex PCR; TCRdb stores just in-frame clones and leaves some out. The data contain 100,000 to 120,000 clones, under 80% of them singletons. The sequenced sample consisted of PBMCs. The chain uses TRBV29-1 and TRBJ2-3, with 10 bases that match TRBD2. The receptor comes from a woman in her 40s in good health and CMV-seropositive. This CDR3 reads CSVEALGLAGVSDTQYF. The DNA for the CDR3 is TGCAGCGTTGAGGCACTGGGCCTAGCGGGAGTATCAGATACGCAGTATTTT.